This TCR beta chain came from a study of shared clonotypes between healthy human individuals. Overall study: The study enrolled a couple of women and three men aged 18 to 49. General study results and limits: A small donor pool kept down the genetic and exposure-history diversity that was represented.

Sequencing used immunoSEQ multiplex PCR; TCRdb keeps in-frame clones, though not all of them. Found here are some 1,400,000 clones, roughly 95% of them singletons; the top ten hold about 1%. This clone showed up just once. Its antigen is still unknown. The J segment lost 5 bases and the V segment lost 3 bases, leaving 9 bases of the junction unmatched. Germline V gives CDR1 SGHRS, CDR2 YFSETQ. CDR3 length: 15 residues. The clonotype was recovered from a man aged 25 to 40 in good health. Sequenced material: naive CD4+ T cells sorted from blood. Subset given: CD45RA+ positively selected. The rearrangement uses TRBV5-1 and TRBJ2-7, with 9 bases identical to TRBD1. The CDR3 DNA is TGCGCCAGCAGCTCCGCGGGACAGGGTTTCGACGAGCAGTACTTC. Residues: CASSSAGQGFDEQYF.